These 2 T cell receptor beta chains were sequenced from one sample in a study of cytomegalovirus exposure and HLA in healthy donors. Both 60 Vbeta primers and 13 Jbeta primers went into the PCR. Method: immunoSEQ multiplex PCR; TCRdb's copy keeps in-frame clones and lacks some. The data include 90,000 to 100,000 clones; the top ten clones carry just under 3.5%. What was sequenced was PBMCs. All receptors derive from a woman aged 25 to 39 in good health and CMV-seronegative.

The chain is built from TRBV5-1 and TRBJ2-3; weak D call: TRBD2 (5 bases). The CDR3 spans 15 residues. V shed 0 bases and J shed 1 base, with 9 bases lying between them. Germline-derived CDR1 and CDR2 are SGHRS and YFSETQ. This CDR3 is CASSLEAGRTDTQYF. CDR3 bases: TGCGCCAGCAGCTTGGAGGCGGGCCGCACAGATACGCAGTATTTT.

The chain employs TRBV5-1 and TRBJ2-3, with TRBD2 identical over 8 bases. From germline, CDR1 is SGHRS and CDR2 YFSETQ. The CDR3 spans 15 residues. V trimming: 4 bases; J trimming: 4 bases; junction bases outside the gene matches: 8. The CDR3 sequence is CASSPGLGSPDTQYF. CDR3 coding DNA: TGCGCCAGCAGCCCGGGACTAGGGAGCCCAGATACGCAGTATTTT.